This T cell receptor (beta chain) is from a study of T cells after yellow fever vaccination. Germline CDR1 and CDR2: MNHEY and SVGAGI. Trimming pared 2 bases from V and 10 bases from J, leaving 14 bases between. The CDR3 extends over 14 amino acids. TCRdb used MiXCR to reprocess the 5' RACE reads, holding one entry per CDR3 protein. This sample has about 630,000 distinct CDR3 sequences, with more than 9% found just once. V and J are TRBV6-5 and TRBJ1-4, with D uncertain. The sequence came from a young man who received the YFV17D yellow fever vaccine. The source was PBMCs, collected on the day of the yellow fever booster vaccination. The CDR3 bases are TGTGCCAGCAGTTACGGACGGACGGCCGGAAAACTGTTTTTT. Protein sequence: CASSYGRTAGKLFF.